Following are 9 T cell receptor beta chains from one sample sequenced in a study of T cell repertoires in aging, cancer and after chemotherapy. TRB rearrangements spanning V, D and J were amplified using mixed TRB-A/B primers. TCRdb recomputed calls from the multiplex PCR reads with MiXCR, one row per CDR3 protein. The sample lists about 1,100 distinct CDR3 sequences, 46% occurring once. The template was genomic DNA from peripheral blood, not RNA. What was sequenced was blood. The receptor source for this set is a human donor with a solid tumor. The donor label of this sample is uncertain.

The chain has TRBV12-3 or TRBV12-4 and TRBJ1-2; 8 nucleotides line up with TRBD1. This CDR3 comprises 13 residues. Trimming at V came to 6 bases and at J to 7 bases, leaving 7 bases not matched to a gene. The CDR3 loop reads CASRLTGDLGYTF. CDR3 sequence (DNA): TGTGCCAGCAGACTGACAGGGGATCTTGGCTACACCTTC.

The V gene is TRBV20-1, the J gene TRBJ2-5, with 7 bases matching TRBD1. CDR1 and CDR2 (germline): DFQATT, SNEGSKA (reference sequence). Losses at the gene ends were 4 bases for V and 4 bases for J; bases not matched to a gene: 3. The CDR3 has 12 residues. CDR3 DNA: TGCAGTGCTAACAGGGGTATAGAGACCCAGTACTTC. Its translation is CSANRGIETQYF.

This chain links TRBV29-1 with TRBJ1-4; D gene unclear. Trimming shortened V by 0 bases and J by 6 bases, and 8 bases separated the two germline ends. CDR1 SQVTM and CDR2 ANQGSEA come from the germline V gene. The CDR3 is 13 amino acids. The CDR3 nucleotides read TGCAGCGTTGAAGATGGCGGTGATGAAAAACTGTTTTTT. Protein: CSVEDGGDEKLFF.

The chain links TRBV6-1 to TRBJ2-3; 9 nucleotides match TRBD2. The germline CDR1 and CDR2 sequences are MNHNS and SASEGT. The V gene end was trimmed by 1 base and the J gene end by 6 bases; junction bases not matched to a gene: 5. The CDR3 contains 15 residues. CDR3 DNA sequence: TGTGCCAGCAGTGAAGAGGCGGGGGGGCCGGATACGCAGTATTTT. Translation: CASSEEAGGPDTQYF.

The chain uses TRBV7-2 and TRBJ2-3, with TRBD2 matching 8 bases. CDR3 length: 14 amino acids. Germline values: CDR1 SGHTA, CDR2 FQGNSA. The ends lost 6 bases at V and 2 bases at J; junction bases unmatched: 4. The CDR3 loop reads CASSYGGATDTQYF. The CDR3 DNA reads TGTGCCAGCAGTTACGGGGGGGCCACAGATACGCAGTATTTT.

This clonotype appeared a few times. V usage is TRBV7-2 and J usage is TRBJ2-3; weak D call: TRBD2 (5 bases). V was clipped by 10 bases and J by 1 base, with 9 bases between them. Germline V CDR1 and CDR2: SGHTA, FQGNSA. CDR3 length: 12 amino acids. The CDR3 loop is CATARGTDTQYF. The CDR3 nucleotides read TGTGCCACAGCGCGGGGCACAGATACGCAGTATTTT. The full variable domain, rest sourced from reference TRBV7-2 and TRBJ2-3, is GAGVSQSPSNKVTEKGKDVELRCDPISGHTALYWYRQSLGQGLEFLIYFQGNSAPDKSGLPSDRFSAERTGGSVSTLTIQRTQQEDSAVYLCATARGTDTQYFGPGTRLTVL.

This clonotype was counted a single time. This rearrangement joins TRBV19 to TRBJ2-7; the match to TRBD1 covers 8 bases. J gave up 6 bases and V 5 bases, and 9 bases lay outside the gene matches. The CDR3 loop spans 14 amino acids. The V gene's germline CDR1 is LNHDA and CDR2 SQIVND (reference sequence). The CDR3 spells CASSGRRGRLEQYF. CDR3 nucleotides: TGTGCCAGTAGTGGGCGCAGGGGGCGCCTCGAGCAGTACTTC.

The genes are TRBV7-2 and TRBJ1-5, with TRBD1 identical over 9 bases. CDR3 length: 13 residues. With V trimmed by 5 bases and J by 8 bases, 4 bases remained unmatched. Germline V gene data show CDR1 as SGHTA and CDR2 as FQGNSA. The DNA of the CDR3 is TGTGCCAGCAGCACGGGACAGGGTAAGCCCCAGCATTTT. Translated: CASSTGQGKPQHF.

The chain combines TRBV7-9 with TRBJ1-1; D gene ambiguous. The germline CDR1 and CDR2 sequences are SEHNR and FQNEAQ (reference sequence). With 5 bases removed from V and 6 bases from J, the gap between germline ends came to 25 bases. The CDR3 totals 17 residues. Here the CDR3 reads CASSPPGSNHRHAEAFF. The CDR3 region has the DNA TGTGCCAGCAGCCCCCCCGGATCAAACCACAGACACGCTGAAGCTTTCTTT.